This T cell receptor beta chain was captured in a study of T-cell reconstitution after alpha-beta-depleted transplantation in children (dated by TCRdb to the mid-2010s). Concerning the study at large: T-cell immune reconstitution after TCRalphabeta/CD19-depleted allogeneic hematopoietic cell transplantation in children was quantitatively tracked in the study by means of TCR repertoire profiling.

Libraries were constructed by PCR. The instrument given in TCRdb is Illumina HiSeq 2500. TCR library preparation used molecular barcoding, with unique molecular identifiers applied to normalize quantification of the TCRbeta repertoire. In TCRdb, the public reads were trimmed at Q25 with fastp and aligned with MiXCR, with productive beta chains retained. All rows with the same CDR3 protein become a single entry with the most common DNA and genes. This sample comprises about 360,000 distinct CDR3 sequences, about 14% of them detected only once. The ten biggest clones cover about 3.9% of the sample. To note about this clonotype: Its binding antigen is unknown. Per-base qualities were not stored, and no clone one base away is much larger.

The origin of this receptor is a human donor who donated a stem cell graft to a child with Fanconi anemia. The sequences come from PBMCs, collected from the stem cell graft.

The CDR3 sequence is CASNVPGQPQHF. The DNA sequence reads TGTGCCAGCAACGTCCCTGGGCAGCCCCAGCATTTT. The chain is encoded by TRBV27 joined to TRBJ1-5; too little of a D gene remains to name it. Sequences MNHEY (CDR1) and SMNVEV (CDR2) are obtained from the germline V gene (reference sequence). The CDR3 goes from the cysteine to the phenylalanine over 12 residues. Only CDR3 DNA remains: 36 bases, in frame from the first base. Between the V and J ends, shortened by 7 bases and 7 bases respectively, the junction contains 11 bases.